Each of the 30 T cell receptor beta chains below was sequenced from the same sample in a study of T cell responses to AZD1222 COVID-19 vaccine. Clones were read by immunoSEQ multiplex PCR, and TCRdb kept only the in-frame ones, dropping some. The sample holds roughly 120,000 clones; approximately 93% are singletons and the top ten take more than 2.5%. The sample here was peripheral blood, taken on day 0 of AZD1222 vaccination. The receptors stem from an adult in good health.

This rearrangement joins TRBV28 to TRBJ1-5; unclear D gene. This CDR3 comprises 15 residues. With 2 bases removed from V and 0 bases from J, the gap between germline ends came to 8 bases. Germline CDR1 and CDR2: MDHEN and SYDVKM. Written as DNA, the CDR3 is TGTGCCAGCAGTTTACCCAGATATAGCAATCAGCCCCAGCATTTT. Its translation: CASSLPRYSNQPQHF.

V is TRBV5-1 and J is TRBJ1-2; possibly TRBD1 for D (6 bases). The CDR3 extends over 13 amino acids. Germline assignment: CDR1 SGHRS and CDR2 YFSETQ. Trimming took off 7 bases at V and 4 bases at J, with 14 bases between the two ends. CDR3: CASAGTGFYGYTF. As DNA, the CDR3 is TGCGCCAGCGCTGGTACAGGGTTCTATGGCTACACCTTC.

The chain's CDR3 is CASSTTAPSGNTIYF. CDR3 in DNA: TGTGCCAGTAGTACGACAGCACCCTCTGGAAACACCATATATTTT. This chain connects TRBV19 to TRBJ1-3, with D possibly TRBD1 on 5 matching bases. Trimming shortened V by 4 bases and J by 0 bases, and 10 bases separated the two germline ends. Germline CDR1 is LNHDA and CDR2 is SQIVND (reference sequence). The CDR3 totals 15 residues.

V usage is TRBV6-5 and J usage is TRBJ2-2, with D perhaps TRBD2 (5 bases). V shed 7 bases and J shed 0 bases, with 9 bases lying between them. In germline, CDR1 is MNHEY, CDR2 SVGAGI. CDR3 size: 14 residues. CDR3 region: CASMERTNTGELFF. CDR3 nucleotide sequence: TGTGCCAGCATGGAGCGGACGAACACCGGGGAGCTGTTTTTT.

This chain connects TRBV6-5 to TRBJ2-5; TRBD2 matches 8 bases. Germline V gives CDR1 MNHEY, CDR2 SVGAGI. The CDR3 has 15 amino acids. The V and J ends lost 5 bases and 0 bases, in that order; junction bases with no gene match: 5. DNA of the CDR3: TGTGCCAGCAGTCGACTAGCGCTGTACCAAGAGACCCAGTACTTC. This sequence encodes CASSRLALYQETQYF.

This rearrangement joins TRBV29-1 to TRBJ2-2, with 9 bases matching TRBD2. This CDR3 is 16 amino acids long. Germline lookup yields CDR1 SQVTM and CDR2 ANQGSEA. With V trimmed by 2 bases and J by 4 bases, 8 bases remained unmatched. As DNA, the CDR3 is TGCAGCGTTGAAACGCGGGAGGGGCAAGGCACCGGGGAGCTGTTTTTT. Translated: CSVETREGQGTGELFF.

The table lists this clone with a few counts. The CDR3 DNA sequence: TGTGCCAGCAGTTTGGAGGGGGCATGGGGCTACACCTTC. It codes for CASSLEGAWGYTF. This rearrangement joins TRBV28 to TRBJ1-2, with 7 bases aligning to TRBD1. Germline trimming cut 3 bases from V and 8 bases from J; bases unmatched to any gene: 6. Germline CDR1 MDHEN, CDR2 SYDVKM. The length of the CDR3 is 13 residues.

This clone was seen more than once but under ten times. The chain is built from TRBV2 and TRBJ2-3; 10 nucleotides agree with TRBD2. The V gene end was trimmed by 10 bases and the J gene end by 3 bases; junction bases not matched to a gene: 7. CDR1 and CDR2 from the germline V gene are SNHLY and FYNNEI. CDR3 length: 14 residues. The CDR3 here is CATALAGVTDTQYF. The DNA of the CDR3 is TGTGCCACCGCTCTAGCGGGAGTGACAGATACGCAGTATTTT.

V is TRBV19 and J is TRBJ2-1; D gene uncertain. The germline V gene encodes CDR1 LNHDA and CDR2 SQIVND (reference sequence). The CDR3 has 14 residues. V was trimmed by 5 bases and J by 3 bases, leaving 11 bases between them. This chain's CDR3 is CASSPMGYYNEQFF. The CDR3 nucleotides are TGTGCCAGTAGTCCTATGGGTTACTACAATGAGCAGTTCTTC.

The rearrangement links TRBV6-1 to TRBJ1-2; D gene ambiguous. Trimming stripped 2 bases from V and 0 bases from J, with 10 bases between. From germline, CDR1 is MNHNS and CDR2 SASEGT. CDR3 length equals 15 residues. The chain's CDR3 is CASSERPEANYGYTF. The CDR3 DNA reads TGTGCCAGCAGTGAACGGCCGGAAGCTAACTATGGCTACACCTTC.

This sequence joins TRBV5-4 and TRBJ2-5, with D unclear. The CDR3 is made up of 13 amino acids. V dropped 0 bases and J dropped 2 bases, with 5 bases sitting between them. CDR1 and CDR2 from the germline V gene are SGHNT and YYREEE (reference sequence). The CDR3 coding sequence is TGTGCCAGCAGCTTGGTTACTCAAGAGACCCAGTACTTC. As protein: CASSLVTQETQYF.

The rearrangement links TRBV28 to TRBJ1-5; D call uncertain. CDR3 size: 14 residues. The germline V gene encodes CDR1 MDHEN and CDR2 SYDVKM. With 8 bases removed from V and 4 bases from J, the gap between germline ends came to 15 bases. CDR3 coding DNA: TGTGCCAGCTCGAGGGCCGGCCCTAATCAGCCCCAGCATTTT. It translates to CASSRAGPNQPQHF.

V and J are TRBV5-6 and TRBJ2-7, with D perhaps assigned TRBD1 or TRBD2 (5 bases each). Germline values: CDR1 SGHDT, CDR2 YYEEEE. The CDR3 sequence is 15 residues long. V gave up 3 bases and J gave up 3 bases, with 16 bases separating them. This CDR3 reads CASSSPGDPLYEQYF. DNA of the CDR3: TGTGCCAGCAGCTCGCCCGGGGACCCTCTCTACGAGCAGTACTTC.

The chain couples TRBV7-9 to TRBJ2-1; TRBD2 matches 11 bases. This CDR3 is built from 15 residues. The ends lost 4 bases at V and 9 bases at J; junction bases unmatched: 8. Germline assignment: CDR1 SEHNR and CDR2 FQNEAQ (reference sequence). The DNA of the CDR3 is TGTGCCAGCAGCTCCCGACTAGCGGGACGCAGTGAGCAGTTCTTC. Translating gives CASSSRLAGRSEQFF.

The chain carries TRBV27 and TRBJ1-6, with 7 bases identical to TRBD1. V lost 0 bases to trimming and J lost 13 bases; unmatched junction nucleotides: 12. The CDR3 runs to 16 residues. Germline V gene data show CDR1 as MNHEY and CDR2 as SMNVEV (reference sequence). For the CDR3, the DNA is TGTGCCAGCAGTTTATCGGCGGGACAGACATCGCGTCCCCTCCACTTT. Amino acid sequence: CASSLSAGQTSRPLHF.

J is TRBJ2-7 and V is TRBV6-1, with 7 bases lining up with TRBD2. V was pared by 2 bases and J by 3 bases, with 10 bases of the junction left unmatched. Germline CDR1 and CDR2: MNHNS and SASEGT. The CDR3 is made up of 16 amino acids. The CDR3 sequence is CASSESLTSVYYEQYF. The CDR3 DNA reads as TGTGCCAGCAGTGAAAGCTTAACTAGCGTATACTACGAGCAGTACTTC.

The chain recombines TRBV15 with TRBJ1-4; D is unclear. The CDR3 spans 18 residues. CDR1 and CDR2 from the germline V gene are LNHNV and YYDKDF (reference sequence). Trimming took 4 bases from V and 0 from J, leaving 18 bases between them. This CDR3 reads CATSTSEYSRATNEKLFF. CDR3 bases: TGTGCCACCAGCACGTCTGAATACAGTAGGGCAACTAATGAAAAACTGTTTTTT.

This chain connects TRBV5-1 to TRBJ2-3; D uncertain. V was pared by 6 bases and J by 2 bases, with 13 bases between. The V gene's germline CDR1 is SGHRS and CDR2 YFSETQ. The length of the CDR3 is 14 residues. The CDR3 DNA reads TGCGCCAGCAAAAGTTCGCTTACCACAGATACGCAGTATTTT. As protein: CASKSSLTTDTQYF.

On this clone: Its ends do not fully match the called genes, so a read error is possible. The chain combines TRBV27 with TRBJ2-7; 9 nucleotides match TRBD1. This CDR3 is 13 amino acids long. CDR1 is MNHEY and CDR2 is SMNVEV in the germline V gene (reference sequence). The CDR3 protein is CASRASQGALRAF. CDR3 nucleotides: TGTGCCAGCAGAGCGTCACAGGGGGCGCTTCGGGCCTTC.

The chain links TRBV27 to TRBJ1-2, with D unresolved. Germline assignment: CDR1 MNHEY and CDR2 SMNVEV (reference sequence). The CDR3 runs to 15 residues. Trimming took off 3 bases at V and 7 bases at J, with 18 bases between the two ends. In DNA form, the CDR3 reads TGTGCCAGCAGTTTTAGGTCGAGGTCTTCAGGTGGCTACACCTTC. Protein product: CASSFRSRSSGGYTF.

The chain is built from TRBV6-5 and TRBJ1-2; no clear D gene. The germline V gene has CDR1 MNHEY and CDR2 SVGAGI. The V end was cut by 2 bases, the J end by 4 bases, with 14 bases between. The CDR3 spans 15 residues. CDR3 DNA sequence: TGTGCCAGCAGTTACCGCACTTTAAACAGCTATGGCTACACCTTC. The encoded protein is CASSYRTLNSYGYTF.

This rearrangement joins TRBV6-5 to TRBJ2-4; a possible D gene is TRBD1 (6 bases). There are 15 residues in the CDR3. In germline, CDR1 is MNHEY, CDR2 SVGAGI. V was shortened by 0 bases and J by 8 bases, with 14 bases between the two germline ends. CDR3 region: CASSYSTQGLDIQYF. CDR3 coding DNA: TGTGCCAGCAGTTACTCAACTCAGGGGCTGGACATTCAGTACTTC.

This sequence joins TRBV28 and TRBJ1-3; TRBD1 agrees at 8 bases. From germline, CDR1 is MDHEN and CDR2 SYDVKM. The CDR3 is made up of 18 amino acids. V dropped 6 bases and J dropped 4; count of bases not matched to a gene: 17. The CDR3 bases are TGTGCCAGCAGCCCACCTGGCGGGCAGGGGGCGTTGGGAAACACCATATATTTT. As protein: CASSPPGGQGALGNTIYF.

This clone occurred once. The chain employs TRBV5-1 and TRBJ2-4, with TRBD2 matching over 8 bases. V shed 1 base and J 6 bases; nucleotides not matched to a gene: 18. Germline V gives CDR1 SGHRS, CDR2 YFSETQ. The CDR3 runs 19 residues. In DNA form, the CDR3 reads TGCGCCAGCAGCTTGTTTTCACTAGCGGAAACTAGCCAAAGAAACATTCAGTACTTC. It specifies CASSLFSLAETSQRNIQYF.

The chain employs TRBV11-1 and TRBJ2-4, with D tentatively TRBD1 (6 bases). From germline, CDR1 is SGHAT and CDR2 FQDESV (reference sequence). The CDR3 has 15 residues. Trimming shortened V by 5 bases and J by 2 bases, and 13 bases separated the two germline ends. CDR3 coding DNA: TGTGCCAGCAGCGCGATCGGGACACCCAAAAACATTCAGTACTTC. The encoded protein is CASSAIGTPKNIQYF.

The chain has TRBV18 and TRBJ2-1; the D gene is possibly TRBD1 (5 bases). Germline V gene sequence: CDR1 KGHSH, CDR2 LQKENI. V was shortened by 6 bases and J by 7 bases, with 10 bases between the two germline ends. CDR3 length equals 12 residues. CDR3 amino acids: CASSAGLNEQFF. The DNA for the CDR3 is TGTGCCAGCTCGGCAGGGTTGAATGAGCAGTTCTTC.

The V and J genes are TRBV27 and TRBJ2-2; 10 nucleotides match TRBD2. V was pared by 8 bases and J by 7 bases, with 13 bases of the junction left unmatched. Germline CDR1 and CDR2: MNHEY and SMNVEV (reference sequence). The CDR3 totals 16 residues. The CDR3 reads CASHPAGGPGGGELFF. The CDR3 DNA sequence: TGTGCCAGCCACCCAGCGGGAGGGCCCGGGGGCGGGGAGCTGTTTTTT.

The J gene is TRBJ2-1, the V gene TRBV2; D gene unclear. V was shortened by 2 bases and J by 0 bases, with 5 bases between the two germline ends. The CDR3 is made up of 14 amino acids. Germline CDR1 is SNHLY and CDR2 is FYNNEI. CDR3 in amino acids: CASSELVSYNEQFF. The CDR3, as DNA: TGTGCCAGCAGTGAACTAGTCTCCTACAATGAGCAGTTCTTC.

As DNA, the CDR3 is TGTGCCAGCAGCATACAGGGAGGGGGCACTGAAGCTTTCTTT. Translated: CASSIQGGGTEAFF. The rearrangement links TRBV7-8 to TRBJ1-1, with D possibly being TRBD1 (6 bases). CDR3 length equals 14 residues. The germline CDR1 and CDR2 sequences are SGHVS and FQNEAQ. Trimming pared 5 bases from V and 4 bases from J, leaving 14 bases between. Filled out from reference TRBV7-8 and TRBJ1-1, the complete variable domain reads GAGVSQSPRYKVAKRGQDVALRCDPISGHVSLFWYQQALGQGPEFLTYFQNEAQLDKSGLPSDRFFAERPEGSVSTLKIQRTQQEDSAVYLCASSIQGGGTEAFFGQGTRLTVV.

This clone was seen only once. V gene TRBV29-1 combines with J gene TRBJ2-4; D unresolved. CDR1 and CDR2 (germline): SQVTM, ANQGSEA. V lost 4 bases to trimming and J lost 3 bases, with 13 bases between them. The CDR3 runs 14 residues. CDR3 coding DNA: TGCAGCGTTGGATCTGACATTAACAAAAACATTCAGTACTTC. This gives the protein CSVGSDINKNIQYF.